This is a list of T cell receptor beta chains from one sample in a study of PD-1 blockade in classical Hodgkin lymphoma. Profiled with immunoSEQ multiplex PCR; TCRdb holds only in-frame clones, not every one. This table has 50,000 to 65,000 clones, about 90% appearing once. Material: peripheral blood mononuclear cells (PBMCs), obtained before the fourth cycle of nivolumab. Receptors originate from a human donor with classical Hodgkin lymphoma. Both conserved end residues are part of each CDR3. D genes are given only for firm matches. The size of a clone is reported for some rows only, either as once, few or many, or as a class for expanded clones.

V gene	J gene	D gene	CDR3 length	clone size	CDR3 protein	CDR3 DNA
TRBV5-1	TRBJ2-4	TRBD1	15	-	CASSLGDRAQNIQYF	TGCGCCAGCAGCTTGGGGGACAGGGCACAAAACATTCAGTACTTC
TRBV6-6	TRBJ2-1	TRBD2	13	-	CASSSTSGASEFF	TGTGCCAGCAGTTCGACTAGCGGGGCTTCCGAGTTCTTC
TRBV5-1	TRBJ2-7	TRBD1	18	-	CASSLVPGGASVSYEQYF	TGCGCCAGCAGCTTGGTTCCAGGGGGAGCATCAGTCTCCTACGAGCAGTACTTC
TRBV5-1	TRBJ2-7	-	15	-	CASSRGAGESYEQYF	TGCGCCAGCAGTCGGGGGGCCGGGGAGTCCTACGAGCAGTACTTC
TRBV20-1	TRBJ2-7	-	11	-	CSARVEYEQYF	TGCAGTGCTAGAGTAGAGTACGAGCAGTACTTC
TRBV7-9	TRBJ1-1	-	13	-	CASRVEGITEAFF	TGTGCCAGCAGGGTTGAGGGAATCACTGAAGCTTTCTTT
TRBV2	TRBJ2-2	-	13	-	CATVTGNTGELFF	TGTGCCACCGTTACAGGGAACACCGGGGAGCTGTTTTTT
TRBV23-1	TRBJ2-3	-	16	-	CASSHPGHFLADTQYF	TGCGCCAGCAGTCACCCGGGACACTTCCTCGCAGATACGCAGTATTTT
TRBV30	TRBJ1-1	-	10	-	CAWTLVEAFF	TGTGCCTGGACCTTGGTGGAAGCTTTCTTT
TRBV13	TRBJ2-7	-	15	-	CASSLGTGGPYEQYF	TGTGCCAGCAGCTTAGGCACTGGCGGCCCCTACGAGCAGTACTTC
TRBV9	TRBJ1-1	-	15	-	CASSVNGGVNTEAFF	TGTGCCAGCAGCGTAAACGGTGGGGTGAACACTGAAGCTTTCTTT
TRBV29-1	TRBJ2-1	TRBD1	15	-	CSVDPRDRGLDEQFF	TGCAGCGTTGACCCCCGGGACAGGGGGCTCGATGAGCAGTTCTTC
TRBV6-6	TRBJ2-6	TRBD1	15	-	CASSGDRAGANVLTF	TGTGCCAGCAGTGGTGACAGGGCTGGGGCCAACGTCCTGACTTTC
TRBV29-1	TRBJ1-2	-	12	-	CSVEDWGYGYTF	TGCAGCGTTGAAGATTGGGGCTATGGCTACACCTTC
TRBV30	TRBJ1-2	TRBD1	13	once	CAWIWDRGHGYTF	TGTGCCTGGATATGGGACAGGGGGCATGGCTACACCTTC
TRBV7-6	TRBJ2-2	-	13	-	CASRSEHTGELFF	TGTGCCAGCAGGTCGGAGCACACCGGGGAGCTGTTTTTT
TRBV10-3	TRBJ1-1	TRBD1	13	few	CAIAGTGGTEAFF	TGTGCCATTGCCGGGACAGGGGGAACTGAAGCTTTCTTT
TRBV29-1	TRBJ2-4	-	13	-	CSVDTGHQNIQYF	TGCAGCGTTGACACGGGCCATCAAAACATTCAGTACTTC
TRBV18	TRBJ2-3	-	11	-	CASSPQGTQYF	TGTGCCAGCTCACCACAAGGGACGCAGTATTTT
TRBV7-8	TRBJ2-7	-	12	-	CASSSRRYEQYF	TGTGCCAGCAGCTCCAGACGCTACGAGCAGTACTTC
TRBV6-6	TRBJ1-1	-	13	-	CASRTQKNTEAFF	TGTGCCAGCAGGACACAGAAGAACACTGAAGCTTTCTTT
TRBV10-3	TRBJ1-5	-	15	-	CAISEYQGRHQPQHF	TGTGCCATCAGTGAGTATCAGGGTCGACATCAGCCCCAGCATTTT
TRBV11-2	TRBJ1-1	-	12	-	CASSFGDTEAFF	TGTGCCAGCAGCTTCGGCGACACTGAAGCTTTCTTT
TRBV7-9	TRBJ2-7	TRBD1	15	-	CASSSPGQRGSEQYF	TGTGCCAGCAGCTCACCGGGACAGAGGGGGAGCGAGCAGTACTTC
TRBV6-4	TRBJ2-3	TRBD2	15	-	CASRAGGANTDTQYF	TGTGCCAGCAGGGCGGGGGGGGCCAACACAGATACGCAGTATTTT
TRBV6-5	TRBJ1-2	-	15	-	CASSRGGARSYGYTF	TGTGCCAGCAGTCGGGGGGGGGCGCGAAGCTATGGCTACACCTTC
TRBV11-2	TRBJ2-2	TRBD1	13	-	CASSLDSPRGLFF	TGTGCCAGCAGCTTAGATTCCCCCAGGGGGTTGTTTTTT